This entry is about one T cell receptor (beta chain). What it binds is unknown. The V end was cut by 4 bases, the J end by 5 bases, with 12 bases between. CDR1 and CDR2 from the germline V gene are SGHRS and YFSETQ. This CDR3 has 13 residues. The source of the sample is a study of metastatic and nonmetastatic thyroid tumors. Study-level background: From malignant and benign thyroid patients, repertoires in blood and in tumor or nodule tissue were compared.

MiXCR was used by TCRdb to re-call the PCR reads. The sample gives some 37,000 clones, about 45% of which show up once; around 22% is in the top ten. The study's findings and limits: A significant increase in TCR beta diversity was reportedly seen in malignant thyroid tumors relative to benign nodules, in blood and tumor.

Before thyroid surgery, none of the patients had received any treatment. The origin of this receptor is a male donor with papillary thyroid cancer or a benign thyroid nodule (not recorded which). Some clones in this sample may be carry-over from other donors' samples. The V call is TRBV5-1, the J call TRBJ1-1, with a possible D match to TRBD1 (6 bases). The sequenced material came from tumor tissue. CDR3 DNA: TGCGCCAGCAGCCACGGGGGGGCGACTGAAGCTTTCTTT. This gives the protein CASSHGGATEAFF. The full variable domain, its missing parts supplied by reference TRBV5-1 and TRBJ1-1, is KAGVTQTPRYLIKTRGQQVTLSCSPISGHRSVSWYQQTPGQGLQFLFEYFSETQRNKGNFPGRFSGRQFSNSRSEMNVSTLELGDSALYLCASSHGGATEAFFGQGTRLTVV.